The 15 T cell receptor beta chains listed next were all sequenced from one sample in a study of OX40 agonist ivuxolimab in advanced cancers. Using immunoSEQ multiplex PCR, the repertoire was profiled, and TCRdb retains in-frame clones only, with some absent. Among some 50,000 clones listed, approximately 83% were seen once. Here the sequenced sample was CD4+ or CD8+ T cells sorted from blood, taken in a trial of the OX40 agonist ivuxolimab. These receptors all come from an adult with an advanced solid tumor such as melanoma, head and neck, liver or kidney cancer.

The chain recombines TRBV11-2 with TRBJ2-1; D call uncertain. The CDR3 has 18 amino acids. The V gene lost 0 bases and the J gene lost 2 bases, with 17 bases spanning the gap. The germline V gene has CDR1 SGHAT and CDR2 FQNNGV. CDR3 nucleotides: TGTGCCAGCAGCTTAGATCTAGGGCCTAGAGCTGCCTACAATGAGCAGTTCTTC. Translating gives CASSLDLGPRAAYNEQFF.

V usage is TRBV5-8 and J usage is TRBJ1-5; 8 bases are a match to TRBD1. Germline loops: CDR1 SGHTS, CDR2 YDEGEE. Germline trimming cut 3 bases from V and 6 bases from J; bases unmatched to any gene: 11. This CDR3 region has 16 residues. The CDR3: CASSSAGTGGSQPQHF. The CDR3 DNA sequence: TGTGCCAGCAGCTCCGCCGGGACAGGAGGTAGTCAGCCCCAGCATTTT.

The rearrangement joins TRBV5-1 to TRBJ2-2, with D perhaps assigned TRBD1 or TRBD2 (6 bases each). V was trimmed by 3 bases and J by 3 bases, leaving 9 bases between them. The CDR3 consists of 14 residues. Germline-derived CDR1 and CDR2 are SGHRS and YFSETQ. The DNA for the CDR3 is TGCGCCAGCAGCTGGGGGGCGGACACCGGGGAGCTGTTTTTT. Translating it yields CASSWGADTGELFF.

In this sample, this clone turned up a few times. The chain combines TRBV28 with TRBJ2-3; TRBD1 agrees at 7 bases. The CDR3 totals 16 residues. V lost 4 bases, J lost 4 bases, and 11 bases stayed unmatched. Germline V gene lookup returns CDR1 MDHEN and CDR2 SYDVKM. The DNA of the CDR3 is TGTGCCAGCAGTTCCCCTCAAGGGCAGGGGGCAGATACGCAGTATTTT. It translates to CASSSPQGQGADTQYF.

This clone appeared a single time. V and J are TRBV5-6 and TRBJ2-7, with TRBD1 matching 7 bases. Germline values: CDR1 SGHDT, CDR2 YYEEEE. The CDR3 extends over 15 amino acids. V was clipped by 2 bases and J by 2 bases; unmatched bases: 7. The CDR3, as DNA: TGTGCCAGCAGCTTATATTCGACAGGGACCTACGAGCAGTACTTC. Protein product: CASSLYSTGTYEQYF.

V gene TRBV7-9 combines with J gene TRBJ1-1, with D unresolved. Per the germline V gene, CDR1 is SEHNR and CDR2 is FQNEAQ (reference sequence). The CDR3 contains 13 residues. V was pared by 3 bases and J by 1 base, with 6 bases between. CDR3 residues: CASSFGRNTEAFF. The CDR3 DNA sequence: TGTGCCAGCAGCTTTGGACGGAACACTGAAGCTTTCTTT.

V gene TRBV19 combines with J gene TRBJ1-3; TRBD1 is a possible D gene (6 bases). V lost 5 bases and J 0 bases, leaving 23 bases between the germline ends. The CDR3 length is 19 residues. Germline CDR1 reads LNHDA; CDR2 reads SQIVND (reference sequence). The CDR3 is CASSSGIWTAESSGNTIYF. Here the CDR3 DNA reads TGTGCCAGTAGTTCCGGGATCTGGACAGCCGAAAGCTCTGGAAACACCATATATTTT. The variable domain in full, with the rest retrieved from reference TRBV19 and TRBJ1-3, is DGGITQSPKYLFRKEGQNVTLSCEQNLNHDAMYWYRQDPGQGLRLIYYSQIVNDFQKGDIAEGYSVSREKKESFPLTVTSAQKNPTAFYLCASSSGIWTAESSGNTIYFGEGSWLTVV.

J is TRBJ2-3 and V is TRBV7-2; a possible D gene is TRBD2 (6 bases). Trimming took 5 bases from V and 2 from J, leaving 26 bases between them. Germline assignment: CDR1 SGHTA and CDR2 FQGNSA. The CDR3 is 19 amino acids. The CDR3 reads CASSLLGGTIKPYTDTQYF. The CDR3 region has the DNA TGTGCCAGCAGCCTCCTAGGCGGGACCATTAAACCCTACACAGATACGCAGTATTTT. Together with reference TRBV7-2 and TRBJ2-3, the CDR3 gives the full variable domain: GAGVSQSPSNKVTEKGKDVELRCDPISGHTALYWYRQSLGQGLEFLIYFQGNSAPDKSGLPSDRFSAERTGGSVSTLTIQRTQQEDSAVYLCASSLLGGTIKPYTDTQYFGPGTRLTVL.

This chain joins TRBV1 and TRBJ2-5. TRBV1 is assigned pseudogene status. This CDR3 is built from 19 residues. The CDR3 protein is CTSSQNDGISDPIQETQYF. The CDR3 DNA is TGCACCAGCAGCCAAAACGATGGAATTTCGGATCCGATCCAAGAGACCCAGTACTTC.

The chain's CDR3 is CSVGTGGYEQYF. In DNA form, the CDR3 reads TGCAGCGTTGGGACAGGGGGCTACGAGCAGTACTTC. The gene calls are TRBV29-1 and TRBJ2-7; 10 bases align to TRBD1. Germline V CDR1 and CDR2: SQVTM, ANQGSEA. The CDR3 totals 12 residues. V was pared by 4 bases and J by 3 bases, with 0 bases of the junction left unmatched.

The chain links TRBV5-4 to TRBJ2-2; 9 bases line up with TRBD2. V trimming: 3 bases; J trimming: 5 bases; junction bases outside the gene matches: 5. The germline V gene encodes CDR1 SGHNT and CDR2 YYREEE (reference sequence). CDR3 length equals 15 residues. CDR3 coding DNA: TGTGCCAGCAGCTGGGCGGGAGGGGGAACCGGGGAGCTGTTTTTT. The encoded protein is CASSWAGGGTGELFF.

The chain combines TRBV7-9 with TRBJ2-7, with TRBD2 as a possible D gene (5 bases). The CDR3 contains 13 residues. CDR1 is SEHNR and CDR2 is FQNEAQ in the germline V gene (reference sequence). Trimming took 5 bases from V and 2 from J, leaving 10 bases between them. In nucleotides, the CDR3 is TGTGCCAGCAGCCCCGGGAACCCCTACGAGCAGTACTTC. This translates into CASSPGNPYEQYF.

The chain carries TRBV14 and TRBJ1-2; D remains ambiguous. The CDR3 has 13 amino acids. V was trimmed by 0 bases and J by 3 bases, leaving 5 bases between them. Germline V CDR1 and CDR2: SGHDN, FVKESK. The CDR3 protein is CASSQELYYGYTF. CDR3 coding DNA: TGTGCCAGCAGCCAAGAATTGTACTATGGCTACACCTTC. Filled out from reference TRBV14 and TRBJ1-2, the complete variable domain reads EAGVTQFPSHSVIEKGQTVTLRCDPISGHDNLYWYRRVMGKEIKFLLHFVKESKQDESGMPNNRFLAERTGGTYSTLKVQPAELEDSGVYFCASSQELYYGYTFGSGTRLTVV.

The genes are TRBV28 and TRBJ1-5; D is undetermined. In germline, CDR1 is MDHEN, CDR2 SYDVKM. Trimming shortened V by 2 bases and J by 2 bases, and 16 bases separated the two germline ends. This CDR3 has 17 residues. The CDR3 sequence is CASSLKFGKSGNQPQHF. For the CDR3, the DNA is TGTGCCAGCAGTTTAAAGTTTGGGAAGTCGGGCAATCAGCCCCAGCATTTT.

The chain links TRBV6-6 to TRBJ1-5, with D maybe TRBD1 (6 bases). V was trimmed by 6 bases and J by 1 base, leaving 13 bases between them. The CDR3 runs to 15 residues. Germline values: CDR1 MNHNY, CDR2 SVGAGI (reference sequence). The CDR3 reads CASSKTGSSNQPQHF. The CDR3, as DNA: TGTGCCAGCAGCAAGACAGGATCCAGCAATCAGCCCCAGCATTTT.